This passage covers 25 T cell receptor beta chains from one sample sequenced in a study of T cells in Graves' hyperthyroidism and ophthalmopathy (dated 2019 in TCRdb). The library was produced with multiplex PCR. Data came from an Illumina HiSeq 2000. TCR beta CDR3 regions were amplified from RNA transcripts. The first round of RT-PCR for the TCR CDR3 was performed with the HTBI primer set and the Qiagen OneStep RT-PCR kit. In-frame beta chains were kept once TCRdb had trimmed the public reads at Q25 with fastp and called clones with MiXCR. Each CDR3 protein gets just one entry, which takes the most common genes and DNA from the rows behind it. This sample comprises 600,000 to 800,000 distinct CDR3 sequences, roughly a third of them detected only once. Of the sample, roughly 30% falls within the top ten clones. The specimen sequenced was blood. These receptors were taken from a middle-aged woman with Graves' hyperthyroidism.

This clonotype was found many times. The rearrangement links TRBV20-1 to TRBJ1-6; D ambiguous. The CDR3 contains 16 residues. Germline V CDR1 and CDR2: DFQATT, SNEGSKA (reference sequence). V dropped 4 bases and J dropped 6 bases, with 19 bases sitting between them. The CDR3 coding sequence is TGCAGTGCTACACGACCTTCGAGCAGCCGTAATTCACCCCTCCACTTT. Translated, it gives CSATRPSSSRNSPLHF.

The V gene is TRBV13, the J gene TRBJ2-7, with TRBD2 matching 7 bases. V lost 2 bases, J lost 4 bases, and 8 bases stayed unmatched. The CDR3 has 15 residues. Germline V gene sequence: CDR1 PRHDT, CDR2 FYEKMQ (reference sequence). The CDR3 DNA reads TGTGCCAGCAGCTTAATCCTAGCGGAAGATTACGAGCAGTACTTC. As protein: CASSLILAEDYEQYF.

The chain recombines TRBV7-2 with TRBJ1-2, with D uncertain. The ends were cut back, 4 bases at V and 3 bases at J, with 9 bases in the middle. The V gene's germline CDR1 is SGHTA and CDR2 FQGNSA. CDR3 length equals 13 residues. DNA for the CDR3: TGTGCCAGCAGCTATGGACTGGACTATGGCTACACCTTC. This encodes CASSYGLDYGYTF.

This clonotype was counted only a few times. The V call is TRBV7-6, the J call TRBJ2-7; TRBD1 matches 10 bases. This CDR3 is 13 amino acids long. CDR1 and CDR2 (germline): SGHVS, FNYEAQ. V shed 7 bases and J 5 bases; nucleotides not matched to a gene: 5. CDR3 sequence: CASNLDRGHEQYF. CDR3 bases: TGTGCCAGCAACCTAGACAGGGGGCACGAGCAGTACTTC.

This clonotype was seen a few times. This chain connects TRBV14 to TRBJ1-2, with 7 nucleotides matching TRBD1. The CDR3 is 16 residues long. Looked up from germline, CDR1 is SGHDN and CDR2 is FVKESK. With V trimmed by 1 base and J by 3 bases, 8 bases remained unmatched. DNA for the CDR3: TGTGCCAGCAGCCAAGGGCGACAGGGACTTTACTATGGCTACACCTTC. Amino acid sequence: CASSQGRQGLYYGYTF. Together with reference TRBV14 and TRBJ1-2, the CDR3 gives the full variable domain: EAGVTQFPSHSVIEKGQTVTLRCDPISGHDNLYWYRRVMGKEIKFLLHFVKESKQDESGMPNNRFLAERTGGTYSTLKVQPAELEDSGVYFCASSQGRQGLYYGYTFGSGTRLTVV.

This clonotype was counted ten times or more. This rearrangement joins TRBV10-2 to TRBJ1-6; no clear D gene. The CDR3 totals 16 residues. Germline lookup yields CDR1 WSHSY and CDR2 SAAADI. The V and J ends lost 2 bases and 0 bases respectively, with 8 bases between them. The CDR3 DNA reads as TGCGCCAGCAGTGAGCGGTTCCCCTCCTATAATTCACCCCTCCACTTT. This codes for CASSERFPSYNSPLHF.

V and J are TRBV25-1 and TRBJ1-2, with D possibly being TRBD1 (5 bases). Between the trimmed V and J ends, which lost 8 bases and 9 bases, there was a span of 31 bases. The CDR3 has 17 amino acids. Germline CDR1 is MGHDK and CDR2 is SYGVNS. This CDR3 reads CASSLNREPGPPPSYTF. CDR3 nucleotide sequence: TGTGCCAGCTCACTAAACCGGGAACCGGGGCCCCCCCCGAGCTACACCTTC.

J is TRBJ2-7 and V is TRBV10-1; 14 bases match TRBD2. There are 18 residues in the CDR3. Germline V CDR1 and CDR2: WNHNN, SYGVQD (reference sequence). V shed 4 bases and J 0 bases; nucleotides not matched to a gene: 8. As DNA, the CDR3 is TGCGCCAGCAGTGCCGGACTAGCGGGAGGCTCAAGCTCCTACGAGCAGTACTTC. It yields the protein CASSAGLAGGSSSYEQYF.

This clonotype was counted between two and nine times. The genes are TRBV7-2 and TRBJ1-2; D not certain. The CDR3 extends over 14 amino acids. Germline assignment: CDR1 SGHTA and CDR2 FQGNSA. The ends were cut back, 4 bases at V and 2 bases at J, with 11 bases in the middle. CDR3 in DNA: TGTGCCAGCAGCTCCCTCACCTGGAACTATGGCTACACCTTC. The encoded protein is CASSSLTWNYGYTF.

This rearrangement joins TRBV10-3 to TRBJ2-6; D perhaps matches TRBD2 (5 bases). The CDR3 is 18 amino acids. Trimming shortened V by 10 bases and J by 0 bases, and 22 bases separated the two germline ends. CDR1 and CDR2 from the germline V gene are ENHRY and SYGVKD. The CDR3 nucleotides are TGTGCCAGCTCACCACCGGGGTTTTACGCCTCTGGGGCCAACGTCCTGACTTTC. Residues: CASSPPGFYASGANVLTF.

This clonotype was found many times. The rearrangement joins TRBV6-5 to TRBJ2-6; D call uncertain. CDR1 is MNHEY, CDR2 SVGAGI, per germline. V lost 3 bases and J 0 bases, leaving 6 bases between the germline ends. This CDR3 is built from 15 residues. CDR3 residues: CASSYVVSGANVLTF. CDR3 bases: TGTGCCAGCAGTTATGTGGTCTCTGGGGCCAACGTCCTGACTTTC.

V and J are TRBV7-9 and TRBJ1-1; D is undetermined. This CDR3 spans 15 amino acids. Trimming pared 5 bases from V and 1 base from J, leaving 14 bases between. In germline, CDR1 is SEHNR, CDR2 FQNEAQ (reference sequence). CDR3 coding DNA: TGTGCCAGCAGCCACGGTTTGAGAGCGAACACTGAAGCTTTCTTT. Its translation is CASSHGLRANTEAFF. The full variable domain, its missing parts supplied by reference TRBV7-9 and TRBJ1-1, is DTGVSQNPRHKITKRGQNVTFRCDPISEHNRLYWYRQTLGQGPEFLTYFQNEAQLEKSRLLSDRFSAERPKGSFSTLEIQRTEQGDSAMYLCASSHGLRANTEAFFGQGTRLTVV.

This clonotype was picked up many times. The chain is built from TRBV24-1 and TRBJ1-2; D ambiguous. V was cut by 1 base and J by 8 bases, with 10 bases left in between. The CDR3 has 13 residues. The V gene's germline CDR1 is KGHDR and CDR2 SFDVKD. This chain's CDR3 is CATSDFPMGGYTF. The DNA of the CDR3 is TGTGCCACCAGTGATTTCCCCATGGGCGGCTACACCTTC.

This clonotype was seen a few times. CDR3 sequence reads: CASTAGTGNQPQHF. In DNA, the CDR3 is TGTGCCAGCACCGCCGGGACAGGGAATCAGCCCCAGCATTTT. The chain links TRBV6-2 or TRBV6-3 to TRBJ1-5; the match to TRBD1 covers 9 bases. Germline CDR1 reads MNHEY; CDR2 reads SVGEGT. The V gene end was trimmed by 7 bases and the J gene end by 4 bases; junction bases not matched to a gene: 5. This CDR3 is 14 amino acids long.

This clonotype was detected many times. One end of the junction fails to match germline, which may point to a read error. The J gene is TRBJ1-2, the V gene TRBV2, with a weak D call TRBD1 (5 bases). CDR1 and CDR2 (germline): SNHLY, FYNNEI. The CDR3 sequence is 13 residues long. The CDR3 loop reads CASSEDRIYGYTF. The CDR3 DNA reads TGTGCCAGCAGCGAAGACAGAATCTATGGCTACACCTTC.

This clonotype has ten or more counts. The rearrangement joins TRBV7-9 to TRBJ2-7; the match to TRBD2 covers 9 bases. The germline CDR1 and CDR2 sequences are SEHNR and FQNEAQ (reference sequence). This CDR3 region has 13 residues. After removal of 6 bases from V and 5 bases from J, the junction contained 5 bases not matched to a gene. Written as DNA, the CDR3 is TGTGCCAGCAGGGCTAGCGGGATCGACGAGCAGTACTTC. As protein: CASRASGIDEQYF.

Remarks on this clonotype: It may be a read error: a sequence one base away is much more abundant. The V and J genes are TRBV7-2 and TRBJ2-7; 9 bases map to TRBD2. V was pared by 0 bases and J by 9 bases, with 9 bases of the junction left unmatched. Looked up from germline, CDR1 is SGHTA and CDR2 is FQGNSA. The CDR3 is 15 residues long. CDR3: CASSLARSGGSGQYF. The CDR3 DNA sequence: TGTGCCAGCAGCTTAGCGCGTAGCGGGGGTTCTGGGCAGTACTTC.

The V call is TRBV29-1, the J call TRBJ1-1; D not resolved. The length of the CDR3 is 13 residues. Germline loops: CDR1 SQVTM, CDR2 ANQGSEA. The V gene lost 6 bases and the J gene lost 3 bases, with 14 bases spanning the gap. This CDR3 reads CSVDEGAYTEAFF. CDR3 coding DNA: TGCAGCGTGGACGAAGGCGCGTACACTGAAGCTTTCTTT.

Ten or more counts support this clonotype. This chain's CDR3 is CASSLDWGIAEAFF. The DNA for the CDR3 is TGTGCCAGCAGCTTGGATTGGGGTATCGCTGAAGCTTTCTTT. The chain uses TRBV5-6 and TRBJ1-1; no definite D call. This CDR3 comprises 14 residues. In germline, CDR1 is SGHDT, CDR2 YYEEEE. Between the trimmed V and J ends, which lost 0 bases and 6 bases, there was a span of 12 bases.

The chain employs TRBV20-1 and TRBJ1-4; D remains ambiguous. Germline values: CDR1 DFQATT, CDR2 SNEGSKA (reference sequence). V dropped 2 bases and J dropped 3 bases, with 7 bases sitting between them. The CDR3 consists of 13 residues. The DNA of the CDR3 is TGCAGTGCTAGACGGGAGGCTAATGAAAAACTGTTTTTT. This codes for CSARREANEKLFF.

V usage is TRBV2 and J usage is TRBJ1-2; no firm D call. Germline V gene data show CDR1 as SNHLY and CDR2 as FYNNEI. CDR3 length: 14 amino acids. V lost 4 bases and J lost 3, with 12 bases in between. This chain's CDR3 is CASSGDGSDYGYTF. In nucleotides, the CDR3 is TGTGCCAGCAGTGGAGATGGGTCGGACTATGGCTACACCTTC.

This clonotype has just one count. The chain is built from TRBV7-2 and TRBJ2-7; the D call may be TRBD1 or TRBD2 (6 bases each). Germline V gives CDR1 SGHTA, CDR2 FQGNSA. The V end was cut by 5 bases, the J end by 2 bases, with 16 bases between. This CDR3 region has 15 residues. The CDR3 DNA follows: TGTGCCAGCAGCCTTAATGAGGGGGGTACCTACGAGCAGTACTTC. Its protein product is CASSLNEGGTYEQYF.

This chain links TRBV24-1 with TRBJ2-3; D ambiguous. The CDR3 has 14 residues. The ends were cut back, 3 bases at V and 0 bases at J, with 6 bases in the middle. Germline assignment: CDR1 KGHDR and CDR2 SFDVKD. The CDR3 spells CATSDSSSTDTQYF. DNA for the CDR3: TGTGCCACCAGTGATAGTTCTAGCACAGATACGCAGTATTTT.

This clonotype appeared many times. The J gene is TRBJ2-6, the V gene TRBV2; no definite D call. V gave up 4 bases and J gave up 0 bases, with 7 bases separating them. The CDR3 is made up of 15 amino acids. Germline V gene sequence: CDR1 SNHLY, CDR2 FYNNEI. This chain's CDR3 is CASSGGVSGANVLTF. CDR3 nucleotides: TGTGCCAGCAGTGGCGGCGTCTCTGGGGCCAACGTCCTGACTTTC.

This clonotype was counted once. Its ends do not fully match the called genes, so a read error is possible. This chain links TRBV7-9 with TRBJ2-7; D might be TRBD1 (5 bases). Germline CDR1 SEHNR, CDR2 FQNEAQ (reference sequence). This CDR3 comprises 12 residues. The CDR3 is CASSRDSYERYF. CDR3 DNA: TGTGCCAGCAGCCGAGACAGCTACGAGCGGTACTTC.